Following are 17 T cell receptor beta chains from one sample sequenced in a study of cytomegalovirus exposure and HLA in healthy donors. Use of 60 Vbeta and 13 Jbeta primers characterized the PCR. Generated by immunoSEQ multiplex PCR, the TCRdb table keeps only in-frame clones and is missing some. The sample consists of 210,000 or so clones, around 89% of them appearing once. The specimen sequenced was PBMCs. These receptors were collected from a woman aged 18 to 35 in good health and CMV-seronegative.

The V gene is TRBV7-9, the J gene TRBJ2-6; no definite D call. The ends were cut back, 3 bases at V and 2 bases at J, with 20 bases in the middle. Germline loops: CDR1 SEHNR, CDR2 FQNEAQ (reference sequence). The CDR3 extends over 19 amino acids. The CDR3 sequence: CASSFSSGYPSAGANVLTF. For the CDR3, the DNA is TGTGCCAGCAGCTTTTCGTCAGGCTACCCATCAGCTGGGGCCAACGTCCTGACTTTC.

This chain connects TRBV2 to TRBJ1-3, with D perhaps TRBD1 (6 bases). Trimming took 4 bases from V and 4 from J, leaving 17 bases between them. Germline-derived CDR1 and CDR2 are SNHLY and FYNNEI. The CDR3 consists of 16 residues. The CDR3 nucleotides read TGTGCCAGCAGTGCAACTACAGGGTCCGGGGGAAACACCATATATTTT. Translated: CASSATTGSGGNTIYF.

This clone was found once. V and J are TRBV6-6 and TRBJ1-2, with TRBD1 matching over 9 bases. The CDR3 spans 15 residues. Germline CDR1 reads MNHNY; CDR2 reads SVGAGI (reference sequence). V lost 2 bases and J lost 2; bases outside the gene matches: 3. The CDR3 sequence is CASSYLGQGNYGYTF. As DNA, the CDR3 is TGTGCCAGCAGTTACCTCGGACAGGGGAACTATGGCTACACCTTC.

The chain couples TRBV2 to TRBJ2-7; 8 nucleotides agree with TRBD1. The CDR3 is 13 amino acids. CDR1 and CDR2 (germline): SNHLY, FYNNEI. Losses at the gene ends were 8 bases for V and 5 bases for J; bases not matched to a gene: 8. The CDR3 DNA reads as TGTGCCAGCCTGGGGACAGGAGACGACGAGCAGTACTTC. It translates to CASLGTGDDEQYF.

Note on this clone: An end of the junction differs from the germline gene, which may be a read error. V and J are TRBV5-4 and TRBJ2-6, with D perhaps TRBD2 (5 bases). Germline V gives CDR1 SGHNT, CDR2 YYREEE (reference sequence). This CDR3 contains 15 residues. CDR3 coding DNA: TGTGCCAGCAGATTGGGGAGCTCTGGGGCCAACGTCCTGACTTTC. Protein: CASRLGSSGANVLTF.

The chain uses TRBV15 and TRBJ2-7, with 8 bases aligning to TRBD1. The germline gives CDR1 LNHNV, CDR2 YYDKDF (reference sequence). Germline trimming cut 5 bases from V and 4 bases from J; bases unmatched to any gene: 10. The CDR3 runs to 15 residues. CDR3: CATSPDRAVIYEQYF. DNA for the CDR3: TGTGCCACCAGCCCGGACAGGGCGGTCATTTACGAGCAGTACTTC.

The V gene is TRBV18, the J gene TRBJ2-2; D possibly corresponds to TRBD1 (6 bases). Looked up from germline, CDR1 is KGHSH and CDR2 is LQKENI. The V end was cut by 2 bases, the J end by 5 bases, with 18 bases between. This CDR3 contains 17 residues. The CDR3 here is CASSPIFHTQGTGELFF. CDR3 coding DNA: TGTGCCAGCTCACCAATCTTCCACACGCAGGGGACCGGGGAGCTGTTTTTT. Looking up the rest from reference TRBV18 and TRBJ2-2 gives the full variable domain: NAGVMQNPRHLVRRRGQEARLRCSPMKGHSHVYWYRQLPEEGLKFMVYLQKENIIDESGMPKERFSAEFPKEGPSILRIQQVVRGDSAAYFCASSPIFHTQGTGELFFGEGSRLTVL.

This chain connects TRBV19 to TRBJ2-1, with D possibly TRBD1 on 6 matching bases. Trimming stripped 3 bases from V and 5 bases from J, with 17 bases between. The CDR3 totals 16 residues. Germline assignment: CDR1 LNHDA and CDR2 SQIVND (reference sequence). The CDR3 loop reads CASSIQGQGRDNEQFF. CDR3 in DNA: TGTGCCAGTAGTATTCAGGGGCAGGGGCGCGACAATGAGCAGTTCTTC. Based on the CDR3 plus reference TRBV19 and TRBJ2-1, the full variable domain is DGGITQSPKYLFRKEGQNVTLSCEQNLNHDAMYWYRQDPGQGLRLIYYSQIVNDFQKGDIAEGYSVSREKKESFPLTVTSAQKNPTAFYLCASSIQGQGRDNEQFFGPGTRLTVL.

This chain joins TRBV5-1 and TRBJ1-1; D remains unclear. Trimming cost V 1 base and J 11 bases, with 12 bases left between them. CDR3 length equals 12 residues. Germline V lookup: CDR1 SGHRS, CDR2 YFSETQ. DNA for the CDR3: TGCGCCAGCAGCTTGAGCGGGGATTGGGCTTTCTTT. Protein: CASSLSGDWAFF.

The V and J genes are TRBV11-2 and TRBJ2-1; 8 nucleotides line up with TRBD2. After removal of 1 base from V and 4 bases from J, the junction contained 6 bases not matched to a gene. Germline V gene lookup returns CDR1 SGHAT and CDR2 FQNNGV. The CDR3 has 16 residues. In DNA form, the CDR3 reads TGTGCCAGCAGCTTAGGAGCGGGAGTTTCTTACAATGAGCAGTTCTTC. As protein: CASSLGAGVSYNEQFF.

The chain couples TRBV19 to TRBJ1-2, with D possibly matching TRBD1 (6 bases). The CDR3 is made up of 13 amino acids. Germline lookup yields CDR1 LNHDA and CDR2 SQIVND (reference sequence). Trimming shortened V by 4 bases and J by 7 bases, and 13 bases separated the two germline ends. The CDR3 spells CASSTGHRTGYTF. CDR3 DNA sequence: TGTGCCAGTAGTACGGGACATCGTACTGGCTACACCTTC.

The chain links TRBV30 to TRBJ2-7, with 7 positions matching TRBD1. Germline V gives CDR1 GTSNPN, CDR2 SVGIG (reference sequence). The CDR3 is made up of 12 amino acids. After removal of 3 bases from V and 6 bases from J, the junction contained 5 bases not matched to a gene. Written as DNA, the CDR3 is TGTGCCTGGAGCCCTTCAGGGGGCGAGCAGTACTTC. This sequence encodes CAWSPSGGEQYF.

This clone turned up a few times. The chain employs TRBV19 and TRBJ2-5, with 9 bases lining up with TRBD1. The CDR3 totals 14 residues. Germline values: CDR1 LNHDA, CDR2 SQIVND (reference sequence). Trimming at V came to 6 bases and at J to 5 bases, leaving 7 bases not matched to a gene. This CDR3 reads CASSPTGGSETQYF. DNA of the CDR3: TGTGCCAGTAGCCCAACAGGGGGCTCTGAGACCCAGTACTTC.

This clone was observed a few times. The chain's CDR3 is CASSLGGDYEQYF. The CDR3 coding sequence is TGCGCCAGCAGCTTGGGTGGAGATTACGAGCAGTACTTC. This chain joins TRBV5-1 and TRBJ2-7; D not certain. Trimming removed 0 bases at V and 4 bases at J, with 8 bases between. CDR1 is SGHRS and CDR2 is YFSETQ in the germline V gene. The CDR3 totals 13 residues.

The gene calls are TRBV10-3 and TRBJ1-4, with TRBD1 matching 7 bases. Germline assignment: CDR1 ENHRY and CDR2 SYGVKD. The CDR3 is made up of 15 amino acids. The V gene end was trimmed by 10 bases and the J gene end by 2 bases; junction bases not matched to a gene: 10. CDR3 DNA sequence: TGTGCCACAACGACAGGGACCCTCACTAATGAAAAACTGTTTTTT. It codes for CATTTGTLTNEKLFF.

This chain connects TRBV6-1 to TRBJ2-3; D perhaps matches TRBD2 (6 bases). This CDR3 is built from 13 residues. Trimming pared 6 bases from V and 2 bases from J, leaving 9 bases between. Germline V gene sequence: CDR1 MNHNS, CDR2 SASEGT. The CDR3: CASREGSTDTQYF. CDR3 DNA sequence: TGTGCCAGCAGGGAGGGGTCCACAGATACGCAGTATTTT.

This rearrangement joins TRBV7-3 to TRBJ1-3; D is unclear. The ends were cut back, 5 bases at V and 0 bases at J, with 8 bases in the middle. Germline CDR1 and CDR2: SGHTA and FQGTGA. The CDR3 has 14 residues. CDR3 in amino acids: CASSPSGSGNTIYF. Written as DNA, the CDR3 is TGTGCCAGCAGCCCCAGCGGCTCTGGAAACACCATATATTTT.